One sample yielded the 11 T cell receptor beta chains listed below, sequenced in a study of blood T cells in healthy people across ages. Then a second PCR, running roughly 7 to 11 cycles, was carried out with a sample-barcoded 5' primer and a J-beta primer mix. TCRdb passed the 5' RACE reads through MiXCR, listing each CDR3 protein once. The data contain fewer than 900,000 distinct CDR3 sequences, roughly 45% of them singletons. Material: blood. The receptor source for this set is a woman aged 55-70 years in good health.

CDR3 nucleotide sequence: TGTGCCAGCAGTTTATGGACAGGCTCGAACACTGAAGCTTTCTTT. Its protein product is CASSLWTGSNTEAFF. The V and J genes are TRBV12-3 or TRBV12-4 and TRBJ1-1; 7 nucleotides agree with TRBD1. V lost 2 bases and J lost 1; bases outside the gene matches: 4. This CDR3 spans 15 amino acids.

This clonotype was found a few times. V gene TRBV4-1 combines with J gene TRBJ2-1; 9 positions agree with TRBD1. CDR1 MGHRA and CDR2 YSYEKL come from the germline V gene. There are 15 residues in the CDR3. V lost 4 bases, J lost 4 bases, and 5 bases stayed unmatched. The CDR3 loop is CASSLQGAQYNEQFF. CDR3 DNA: TGCGCCAGCAGCCTACAGGGGGCGCAGTACAATGAGCAGTTCTTC.

On this clonotype: A read error is possible here, since a much larger clone lies one base away. V usage is TRBV7-2 and J usage is TRBJ2-5; tentatively, D is TRBD1 or TRBD2 (6 bases each). This CDR3 spans 19 amino acids. Trimming stripped 4 bases from V and 11 bases from J, with 35 bases between. Germline V lookup: CDR1 SGHTA, CDR2 FQGNSA. CDR3 sequence (DNA): TGTGCCAGCAGCTCCAGTCCCGTCGTGGGGGGCTTGAGGTACAATGAGCAGTACTTC. It translates to CASSSSPVVGGLRYNEQYF.

This clonotype came up a few times. The V and J genes are TRBV18 and TRBJ2-7; 7 nucleotides align to TRBD1. Germline values: CDR1 KGHSH, CDR2 LQKENI. V lost 6 bases, J lost 3 bases, and 5 bases stayed unmatched. CDR3 size: 13 residues. CDR3 protein: CASSRGTDYEQYF. CDR3 sequence (DNA): TGTGCCAGCTCCCGTGGGACAGACTACGAGCAGTACTTC.

This clonotype was seen only once. This sequence joins TRBV20-1 and TRBJ2-7, with TRBD2 matching over 8 bases. The J call may be in error: the DNA end matches TRBJ2-5 better. This CDR3 is built from 16 residues. The germline CDR1 and CDR2 sequences are DFQATT and SNEGSKA (reference sequence). The CDR3 DNA follows: TGCAGTGCTAGAGATCGCCGGGGGGGTGTTGGAGAGACCCAGTACTTC. Translation gives CSARDRRGGVGETQYF.

This clonotype has a handful of counts. The chain has TRBV7-9 and TRBJ2-1, with 9 positions matching TRBD1. The CDR3 is 16 amino acids. The trim removed 1 base at V and 3 bases at J, leaving 4 bases unmatched. The V gene's germline CDR1 is SEHNR and CDR2 FQNEAQ (reference sequence). The CDR3 sequence: CASSLVVTGGYNEQFF. The CDR3 DNA reads TGTGCCAGCAGCTTAGTCGTGACAGGGGGCTACAATGAGCAGTTCTTC.

In its sample, this clonotype was seen a few times. The chain is built from TRBV10-3 and TRBJ2-7, with TRBD1 matching over 8 bases. V lost 3 bases, J lost 7 bases, and 5 bases stayed unmatched. The CDR3 spans 13 residues. In germline, CDR1 is ENHRY, CDR2 SYGVKD. The CDR3 here is CAISERTGREQYF. The CDR3 coding sequence is TGTGCCATCAGTGAAAGGACAGGGAGAGAGCAGTACTTC.

The chain combines TRBV25-1 with TRBJ2-1; D is uncertain. Per germline, CDR1 MGHDK and CDR2 SYGVNS. This CDR3 region has 12 residues. V gave up 6 bases and J gave up 2 bases, with 5 bases separating them. CDR3 amino acids: CASRPTYNEQFF. The CDR3 nucleotides read TGTGCCAGCAGGCCAACCTACAATGAGCAGTTCTTC.

This clonotype occurred many times. The J gene is TRBJ2-3, the V gene TRBV3-1; 9 bases align to TRBD2. The CDR3 loop spans 15 amino acids. Trimming removed 2 bases from V and 0 bases from J; junction bases left unmatched: 0. CDR1 and CDR2 (germline): LGHDT, YNNKEL (reference sequence). The CDR3 nucleotides are TGTGCCAGCAGCCAACTAGCGGGGAGCACAGATACGCAGTATTTT. It encodes CASSQLAGSTDTQYF.

Concerning this clonotype itself: A read error may account for a junction end that differs from germline. V gene TRBV12-3 or TRBV12-4 combines with J gene TRBJ2-3, with D tentatively TRBD1 (6 bases). The CDR3 contains 10 residues. CDR3 amino acids: CATVQGTRYF. CDR3 sequence (DNA): TGTGCCACCGTACAGGGTACGCGGTATTTT.

This rearrangement joins TRBV5-1 to TRBJ2-5; perhaps TRBD1 as D (6 bases). Per germline, CDR1 SGHRS and CDR2 YFSETQ. The CDR3 totals 13 residues. V shed 4 bases and J shed 9 bases, with 16 bases lying between them. CDR3 amino acids: CASSTTGKEPQYF. The CDR3 DNA reads TGCGCCAGCAGCACCACAGGGAAGGAGCCCCAGTACTTC.